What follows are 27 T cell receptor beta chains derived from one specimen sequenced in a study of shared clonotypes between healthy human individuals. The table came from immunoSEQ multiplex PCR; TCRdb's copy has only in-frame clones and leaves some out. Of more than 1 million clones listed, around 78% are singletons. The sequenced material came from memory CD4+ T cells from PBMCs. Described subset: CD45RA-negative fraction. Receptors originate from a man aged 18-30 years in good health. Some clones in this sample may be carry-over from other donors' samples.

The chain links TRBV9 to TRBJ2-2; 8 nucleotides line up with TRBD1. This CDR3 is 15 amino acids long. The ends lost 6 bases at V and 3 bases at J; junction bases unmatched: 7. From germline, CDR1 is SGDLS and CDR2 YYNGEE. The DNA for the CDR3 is TGTGCCAGCACCTCGGGACAGGTGGACACCGGGGAGCTGTTTTTT. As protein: CASTSGQVDTGELFF.

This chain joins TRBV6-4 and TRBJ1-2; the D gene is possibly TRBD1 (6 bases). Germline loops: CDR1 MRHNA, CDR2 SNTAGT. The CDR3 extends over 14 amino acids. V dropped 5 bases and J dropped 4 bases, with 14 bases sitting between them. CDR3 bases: TGTGCCAGCAGTCCAGGGGCCCGGGGCTATGGCTACACCTTC. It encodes CASSPGARGYGYTF.

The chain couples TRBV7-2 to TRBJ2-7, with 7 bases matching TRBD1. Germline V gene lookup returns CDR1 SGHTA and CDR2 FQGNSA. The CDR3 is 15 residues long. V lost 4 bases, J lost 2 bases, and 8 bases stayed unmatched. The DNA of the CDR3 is TGTGCCAGCAGCTCAGACAGGGCGAGCACCTACGAGCAGTACTTC. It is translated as CASSSDRASTYEQYF.

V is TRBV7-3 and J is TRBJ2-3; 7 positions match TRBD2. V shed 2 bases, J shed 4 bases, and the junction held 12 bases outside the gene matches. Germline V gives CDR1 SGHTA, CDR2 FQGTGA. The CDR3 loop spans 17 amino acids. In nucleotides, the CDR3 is TGTGCCAGCAGCTTAGGGCTAGCGGCCCATGGGGCAGATACGCAGTATTTT. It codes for CASSLGLAAHGADTQYF.

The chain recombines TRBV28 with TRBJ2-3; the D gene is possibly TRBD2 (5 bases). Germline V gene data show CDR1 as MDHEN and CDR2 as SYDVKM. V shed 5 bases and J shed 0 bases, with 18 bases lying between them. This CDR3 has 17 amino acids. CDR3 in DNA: TGTGCCAGCAGTCCCAACCGCGGAGGCTCTAGCACAGATACGCAGTATTTT. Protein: CASSPNRGGSSTDTQYF.

The CDR3 loop is CASSEGSYGYTF. In DNA, the CDR3 is TGTGCCAGCAGTGAAGGGAGCTATGGCTACACCTTC. The V gene is TRBV21-1, the J gene TRBJ1-2. TRBV21-1 is marked as a pseudogene. The length of the CDR3 is 12 residues.

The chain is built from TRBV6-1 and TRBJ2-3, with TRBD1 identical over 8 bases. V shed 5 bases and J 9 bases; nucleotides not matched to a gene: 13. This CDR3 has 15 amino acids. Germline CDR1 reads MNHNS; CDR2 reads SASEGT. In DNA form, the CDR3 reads TGTGCCAGCAGTCAGACAGGGGTGGGACCGATAACGCAGTATTTT. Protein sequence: CASSQTGVGPITQYF.

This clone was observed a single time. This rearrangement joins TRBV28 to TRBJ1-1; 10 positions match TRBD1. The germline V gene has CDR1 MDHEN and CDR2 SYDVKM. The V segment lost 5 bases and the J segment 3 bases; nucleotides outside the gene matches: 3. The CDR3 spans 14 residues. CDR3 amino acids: CASSPGTGDTEAFF. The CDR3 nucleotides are TGTGCCAGCAGTCCCGGGACAGGGGACACTGAAGCTTTCTTT. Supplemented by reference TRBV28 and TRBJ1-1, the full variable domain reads DVKVTQSSRYLVKRTGEKVFLECVQDMDHENMFWYRQDPGLGLRLIYFSYDVKMKEKGDIPEGYSVSREKKERFSLILESASTNQTSMYLCASSPGTGDTEAFFGQGTRLTVV.

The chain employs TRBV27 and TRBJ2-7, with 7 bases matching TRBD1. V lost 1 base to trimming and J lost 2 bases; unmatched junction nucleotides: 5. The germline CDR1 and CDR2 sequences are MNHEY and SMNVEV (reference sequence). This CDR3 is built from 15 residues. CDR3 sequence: CASSLLGDSTYEQYF. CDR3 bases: TGTGCCAGCAGTTTATTGGGGGACAGCACCTACGAGCAGTACTTC.

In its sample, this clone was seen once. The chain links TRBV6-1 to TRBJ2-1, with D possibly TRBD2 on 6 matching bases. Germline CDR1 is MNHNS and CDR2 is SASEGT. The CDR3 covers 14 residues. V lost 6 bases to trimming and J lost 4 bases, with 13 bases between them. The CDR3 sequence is CASSAASAYNEQFF. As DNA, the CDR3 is TGTGCCAGCAGCGCGGCTAGCGCATACAATGAGCAGTTCTTC.

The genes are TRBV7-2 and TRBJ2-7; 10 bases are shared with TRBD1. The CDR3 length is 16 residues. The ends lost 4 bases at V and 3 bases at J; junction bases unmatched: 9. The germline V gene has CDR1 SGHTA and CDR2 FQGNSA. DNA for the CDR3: TGTGCCAGCAGCTCTAGGATCCGGGACAGGGGCTACGAGCAGTACTTC. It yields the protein CASSSRIRDRGYEQYF. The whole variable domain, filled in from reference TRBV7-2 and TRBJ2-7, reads GAGVSQSPSNKVTEKGKDVELRCDPISGHTALYWYRQSLGQGLEFLIYFQGNSAPDKSGLPSDRFSAERTGGSVSTLTIQRTQQEDSAVYLCASSSRIRDRGYEQYFGPGTRLTVT.

As DNA, the CDR3 is TGTGCCAGCAGTTTCGGCGCTAATAGCAATCAGCCCCAGCATTTT. Translated: CASSFGANSNQPQHF. This chain joins TRBV6-6 and TRBJ1-5; D remains unclear. V was shortened by 4 bases and J by 0 bases, with 10 bases between the two germline ends. CDR3 length: 15 residues. The germline V gene has CDR1 MNHNY and CDR2 SVGAGI (reference sequence).

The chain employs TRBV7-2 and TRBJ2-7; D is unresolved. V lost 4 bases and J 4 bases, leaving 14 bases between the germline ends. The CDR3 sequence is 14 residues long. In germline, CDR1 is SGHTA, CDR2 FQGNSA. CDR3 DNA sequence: TGTGCCAGCAGCTCCTATCTAGGAGATTACGAGCAGTACTTC. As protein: CASSSYLGDYEQYF.

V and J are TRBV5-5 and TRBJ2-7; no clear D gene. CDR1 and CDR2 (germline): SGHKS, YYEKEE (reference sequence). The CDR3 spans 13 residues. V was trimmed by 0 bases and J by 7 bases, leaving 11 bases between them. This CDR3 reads CASSLVGLTEQYF. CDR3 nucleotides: TGTGCCAGCAGCTTGGTAGGCTTAACTGAGCAGTACTTC. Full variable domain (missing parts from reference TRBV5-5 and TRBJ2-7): DAGVTQSPTHLIKTRGQQVTLRCSPISGHKSVSWYQQVLGQGPQFIFQYYEKEERGRGNFPDRFSARQFPNYSSELNVNALLLGDSALYLCASSLVGLTEQYFGPGTRLTVT.

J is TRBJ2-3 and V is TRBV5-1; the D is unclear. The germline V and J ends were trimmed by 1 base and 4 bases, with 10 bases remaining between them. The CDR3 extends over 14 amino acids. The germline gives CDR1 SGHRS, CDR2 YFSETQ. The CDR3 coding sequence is TGCGCCAGCAGCTTGTTGATTTTTTCAGATACGCAGTATTTT. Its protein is CASSLLIFSDTQYF.

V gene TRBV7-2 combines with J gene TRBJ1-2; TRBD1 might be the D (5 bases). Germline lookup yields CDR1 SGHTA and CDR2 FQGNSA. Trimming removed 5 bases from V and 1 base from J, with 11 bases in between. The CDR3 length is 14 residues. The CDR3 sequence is CASSRDRNNYGYTF. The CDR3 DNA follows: TGTGCCAGCAGCCGTGACAGAAATAACTATGGCTACACCTTC.

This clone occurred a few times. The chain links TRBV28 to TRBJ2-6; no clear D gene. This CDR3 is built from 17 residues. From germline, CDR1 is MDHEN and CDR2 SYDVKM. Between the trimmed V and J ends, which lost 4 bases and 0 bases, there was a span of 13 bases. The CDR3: CASSSPTVSSGANVLTF. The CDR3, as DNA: TGTGCCAGCAGTTCACCAACAGTGAGCTCTGGGGCCAACGTCCTGACTTTC.

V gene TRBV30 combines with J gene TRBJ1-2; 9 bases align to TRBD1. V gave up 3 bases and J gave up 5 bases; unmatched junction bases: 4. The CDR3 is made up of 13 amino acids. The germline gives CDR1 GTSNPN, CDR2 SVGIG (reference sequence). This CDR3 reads CAWRQDRGYGYTF. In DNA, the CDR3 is TGTGCCTGGAGACAGGACAGGGGATATGGCTACACCTTC.

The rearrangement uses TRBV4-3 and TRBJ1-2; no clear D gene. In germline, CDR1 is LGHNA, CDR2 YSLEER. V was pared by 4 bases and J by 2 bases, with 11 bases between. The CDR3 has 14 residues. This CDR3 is CASSLDGGNYGYTF. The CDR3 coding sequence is TGCGCCAGCAGCCTCGACGGAGGGAACTATGGCTACACCTTC.

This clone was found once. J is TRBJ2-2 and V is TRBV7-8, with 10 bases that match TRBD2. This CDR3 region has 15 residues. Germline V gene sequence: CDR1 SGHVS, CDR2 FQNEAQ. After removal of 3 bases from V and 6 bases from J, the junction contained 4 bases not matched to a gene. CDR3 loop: CASSLLAGVPGELFF. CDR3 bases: TGTGCCAGCAGCTTGCTAGCGGGAGTACCCGGGGAGCTGTTTTTT.

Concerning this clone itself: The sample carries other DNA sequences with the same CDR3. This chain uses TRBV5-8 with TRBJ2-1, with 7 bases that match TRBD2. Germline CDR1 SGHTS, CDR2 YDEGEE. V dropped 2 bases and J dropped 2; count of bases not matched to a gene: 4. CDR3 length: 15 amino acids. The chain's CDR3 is CASSLRGGTYNEQFF. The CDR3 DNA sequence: TGTGCCAGCAGCTTAAGGGGAGGGACCTACAATGAGCAGTTCTTC. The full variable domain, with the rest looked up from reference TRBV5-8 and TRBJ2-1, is EAGVTQSPTHLIKTRGQQATLRCSPISGHTSVYWYQQALGLGLQFLLWYDEGEERNRGNFPPRFSGRQFPNYSSELNVNALELEDSALYLCASSLRGGTYNEQFFGPGTRLTVL.

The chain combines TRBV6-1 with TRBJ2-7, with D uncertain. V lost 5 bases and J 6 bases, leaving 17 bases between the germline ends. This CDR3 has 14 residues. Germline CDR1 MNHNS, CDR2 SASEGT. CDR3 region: CASSTLAGTREQYF. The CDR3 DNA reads TGTGCCAGCAGTACCCTCGCTGGAACTCGCGAGCAGTACTTC.

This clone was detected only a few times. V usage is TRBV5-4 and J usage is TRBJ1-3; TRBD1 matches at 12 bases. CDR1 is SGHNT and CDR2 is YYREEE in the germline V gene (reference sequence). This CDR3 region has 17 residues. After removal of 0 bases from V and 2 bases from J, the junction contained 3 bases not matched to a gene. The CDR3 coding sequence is TGTGCCAGCAGCTTGGCGGGACAGGGGGCTCCTGGAAACACCATATATTTT. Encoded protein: CASSLAGQGAPGNTIYF.

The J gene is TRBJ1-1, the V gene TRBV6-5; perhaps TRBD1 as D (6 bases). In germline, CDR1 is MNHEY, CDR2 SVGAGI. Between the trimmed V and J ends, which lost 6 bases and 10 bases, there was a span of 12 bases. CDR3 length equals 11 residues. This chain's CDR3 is CASRAGGRAFF. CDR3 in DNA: TGTGCCAGCAGGGCGGGGGGGCGAGCTTTCTTT.

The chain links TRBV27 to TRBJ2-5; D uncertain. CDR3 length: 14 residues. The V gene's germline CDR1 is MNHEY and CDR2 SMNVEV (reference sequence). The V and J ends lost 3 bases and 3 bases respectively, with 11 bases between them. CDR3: CASSFYHTEETQYF. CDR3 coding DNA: TGTGCCAGCAGTTTTTACCACACTGAAGAGACCCAGTACTTC.

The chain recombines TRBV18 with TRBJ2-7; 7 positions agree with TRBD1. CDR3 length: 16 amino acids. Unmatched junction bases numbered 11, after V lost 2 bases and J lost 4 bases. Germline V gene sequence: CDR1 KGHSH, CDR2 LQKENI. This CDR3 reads CASSPIRGLHMYEQYF. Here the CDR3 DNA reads TGTGCCAGCTCACCAATAAGGGGGCTACACATGTACGAGCAGTACTTC.

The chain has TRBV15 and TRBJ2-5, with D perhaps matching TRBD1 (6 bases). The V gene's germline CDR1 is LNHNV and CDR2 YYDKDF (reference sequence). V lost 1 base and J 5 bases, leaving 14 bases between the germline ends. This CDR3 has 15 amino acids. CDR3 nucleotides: TGTGCCACCAGCAGAGCCCCCACAGGGTTGGAGACCCAGTACTTC. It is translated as CATSRAPTGLETQYF.